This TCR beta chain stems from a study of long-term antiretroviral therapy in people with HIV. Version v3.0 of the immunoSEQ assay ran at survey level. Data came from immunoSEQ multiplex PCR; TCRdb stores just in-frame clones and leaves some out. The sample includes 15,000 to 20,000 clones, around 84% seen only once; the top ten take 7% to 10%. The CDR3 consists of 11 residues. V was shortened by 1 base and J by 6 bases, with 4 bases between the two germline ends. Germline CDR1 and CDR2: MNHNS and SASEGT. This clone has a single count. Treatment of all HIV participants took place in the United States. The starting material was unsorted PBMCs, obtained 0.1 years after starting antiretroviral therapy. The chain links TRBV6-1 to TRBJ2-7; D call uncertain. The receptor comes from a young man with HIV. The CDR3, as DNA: TGTGCCAGCAGTGAAGGTGGCGAGCAGTACTTC. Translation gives CASSEGGEQYF.